The rows below give T cell receptor beta chains drawn from one sample of a study of sequential checkpoint blockade in melanoma. Repertoires were generated with immunoSEQ multiplex PCR, while TCRdb's copy carries only in-frame clones and drops some. The table records 40,000 or so clones, roughly 88% of them present only once. The specimen comprised CD8+ T cells sorted from blood (inferred from file names), sampled from a patient given nivolumab and ipilimumab in sequence. The receptors shown here come from a human donor with melanoma. The conserved cysteine and the conserved F or W are not part of the CDR3 here. Each record gives: J gene, CDR3 length, V gene, CDR3 protein.

J gene: TRBJ2-3
CDR3 length: 10
V gene: TRBV9
CDR3 protein: ASSGAPDTQY

J gene: TRBJ2-7
CDR3 length: 10
V gene: TRBV5-1
CDR3 protein: ASIGEGYEQY

J gene: TRBJ2-1
CDR3 length: 11
V gene: TRBV7-2
CDR3 protein: ASSPLAGSEQF

J gene: TRBJ2-3
CDR3 length: 14
V gene: TRBV27
CDR3 protein: ASRTQRGGPTDTQY

J gene: TRBJ1-1
CDR3 length: 11
V gene: TRBV4-2
CDR3 protein: ASGQGANTEAF

J gene: TRBJ2-7
CDR3 length: 12
V gene: TRBV6-1
CDR3 protein: ASRPGTTIYEQY

J gene: TRBJ2-7
CDR3 length: 16
V gene: TRBV15
CDR3 protein: ATSSVPGQGSSSYEQY

J gene: TRBJ2-3
CDR3 length: 12
V gene: TRBV9
CDR3 protein: ASNPGRSTDTQY

J gene: TRBJ2-7
CDR3 length: 10
V gene: TRBV28
CDR3 protein: ASSLTEGEQY

J gene: TRBJ1-1
CDR3 length: 13
V gene: TRBV9
CDR3 protein: ASSVGSGGNTEAF

J gene: TRBJ1-1
CDR3 length: 12
V gene: TRBV7-6
CDR3 protein: ASRPRIAGTEAF

J gene: TRBJ2-1
CDR3 length: 15
V gene: TRBV27
CDR3 protein: ASSLSWGARPYNEQF

J gene: TRBJ1-1
CDR3 length: 12
V gene: TRBV30
CDR3 protein: ARTGGTSNTEAF

J gene: TRBJ2-3
CDR3 length: 10
V gene: TRBV6-5
CDR3 protein: ASRTSVGTQY

J gene: TRBJ2-3
CDR3 length: 13
V gene: TRBV19
CDR3 protein: ASRTGASGTDTQY

J gene: TRBJ2-1
CDR3 length: 13
V gene: TRBV12-2
CDR3 protein: ASRPRGYSYNEQF

J gene: TRBJ1-1
CDR3 length: 11
V gene: TRBV27
CDR3 protein: ASSLVGGSEAF

J gene: TRBJ2-2
CDR3 length: 17
V gene: TRBV4-2
CDR3 protein: ASSQDYRGHAKNTGELF

J gene: TRBJ2-7
CDR3 length: 12
V gene: TRBV27
CDR3 protein: ASSLDRVHYEQY

J gene: TRBJ1-1
CDR3 length: 12
V gene: TRBV27
CDR3 protein: ASSIHPRGGEAF

J gene: TRBJ1-1
CDR3 length: 11
V gene: TRBV25-1
CDR3 protein: ASRSGMNTEAF

J gene: TRBJ2-1
CDR3 length: 12
V gene: TRBV13
CDR3 protein: ASSLGRSYNEQF

J gene: TRBJ2-6
CDR3 length: 16
V gene: TRBV7-6
CDR3 protein: ASSLGDRFYSGANVLT

J gene: TRBJ2-1
CDR3 length: 16
V gene: TRBV27
CDR3 protein: ASSLYPWLTGLYNEQF

J gene: TRBJ2-2
CDR3 length: 11
V gene: TRBV27
CDR3 protein: AVGGRVAGELF

J gene: TRBJ2-7
CDR3 length: 14
V gene: TRBV5-4
CDR3 protein: ASSPNLAGGPNEQY

J gene: TRBJ1-2
CDR3 length: 12
V gene: TRBV19
CDR3 protein: ASSISQGPNGYT

J gene: TRBJ1-1
CDR3 length: 13
V gene: TRBV28
CDR3 protein: ASSFYPPRNTEAF

J gene: TRBJ2-1
CDR3 length: 9
V gene: TRBV5-5
CDR3 protein: ASSLAVEQF

J gene: TRBJ2-1
CDR3 length: 12
V gene: TRBV28
CDR3 protein: ASSGVRTYNEQF

J gene: TRBJ2-3
CDR3 length: 14
V gene: TRBV9
CDR3 protein: ASSNSREHPTDTQY

J gene: TRBJ2-1
CDR3 length: 15
V gene: TRBV4-3
CDR3 protein: ASSQDSTVWRANEQF

J gene: TRBJ2-7
CDR3 length: 10
V gene: TRBV5-4
CDR3 protein: ASSPDSYEQY

J gene: TRBJ2-1
CDR3 length: 14
V gene: TRBV5-1
CDR3 protein: ASWGLGGWGDNEQF